The clone carrying this T cell receptor beta chain was counted between two and nine times. Its cognate antigen is unknown. This specimen comes from a study of a mutant IDH1 vaccine in newly diagnosed glioma. Study as a whole: With temozolomide cycles, or 4-6 weeks after radiotherapy alone, vaccination was started.

The assay was immunoSEQ multiplex PCR, and TCRdb's table has in-frame clones only and misses some. The repertoire holds about 54,000 clones, with approximately 80% as singletons. General observations from the study: There were vaccine-induced immune responses in around 93% of the patients.

The ends lost 7 bases at V and 3 bases at J; junction bases unmatched: 11. Germline CDR1 SGHRS, CDR2 YFSETQ. The CDR3 spans 15 residues. Time point noted: week 35, safety follow-up. Vaccinated patients received 300 ug of mutant IDH1 20-mer peptide per dose, with topical imiquimod. New IDH1-mutant, ATRX-lost WHO grade 3 or 4 astrocytomas occurred in donors. The J gene is TRBJ2-3, the V gene TRBV5-1, with 7 bases lining up with TRBD2. This sample comprised PBMCs, obtained from a glioma patient whose treatment included an IDH1 peptide vaccine. The clonotype originates from a woman under 30 with glioma. The CDR3 nucleotides are TGCGCCAGCGGAAGGACTAGGGCAAATACAGATACGCAGTATTTT. It is translated as CASGRTRANTDTQYF. The variable domain in full, completed from reference TRBV5-1 and TRBJ2-3, reads KAGVTQTPRYLIKTRGQQVTLSCSPISGHRSVSWYQQTPGQGLQFLFEYFSETQRNKGNFPGRFSGRQFSNSRSEMNVSTLELGDSALYLCASGRTRANTDTQYFGPGTRLTVL.